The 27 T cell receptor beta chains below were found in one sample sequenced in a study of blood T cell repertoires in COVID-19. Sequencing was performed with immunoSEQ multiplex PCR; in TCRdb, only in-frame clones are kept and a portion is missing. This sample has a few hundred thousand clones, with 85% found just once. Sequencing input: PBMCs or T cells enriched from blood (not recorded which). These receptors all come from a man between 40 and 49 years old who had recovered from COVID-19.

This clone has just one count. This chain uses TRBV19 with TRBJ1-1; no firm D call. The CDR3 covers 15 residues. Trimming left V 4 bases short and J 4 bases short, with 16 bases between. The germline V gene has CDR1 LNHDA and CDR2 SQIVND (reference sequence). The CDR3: CASSTGEKAGTEAFF. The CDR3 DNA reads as TGTGCCAGTAGTACGGGAGAAAAAGCGGGCACTGAAGCTTTCTTT.

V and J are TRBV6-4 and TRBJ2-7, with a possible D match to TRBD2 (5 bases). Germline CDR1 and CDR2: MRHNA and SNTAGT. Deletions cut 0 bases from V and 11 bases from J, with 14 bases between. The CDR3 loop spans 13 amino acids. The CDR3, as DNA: TGTGCCAGCAGTGACTCTTTAGGCGCCGGGAAGTACTTC. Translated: CASSDSLGAGKYF.

DNA of the CDR3: TGCGCCGTCGTGGGTGGTGACAGGGTTAACTACAATGAGCAGTTCTTC. Its protein is CAVVGGDRVNYNEQFF. This chain uses TRBV23-1 with TRBJ2-1; 7 positions match TRBD1. TRBV23-1 is an open reading frame, and its role is uncertain. The CDR3 has 16 amino acids. V trimming: 11 bases; J trimming: 3 bases; junction bases outside the gene matches: 16.

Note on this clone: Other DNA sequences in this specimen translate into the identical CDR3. CDR3 sequence: CASSLGQGDTQYF. CDR3 DNA: TGTGCCAGCAGTTTGGGACAGGGGGATACGCAGTATTTT. V is TRBV12-3 or TRBV12-4 and J is TRBJ2-3; 10 bases match TRBD1. The trim removed 3 bases at V and 6 bases at J, leaving 0 bases unmatched. This CDR3 has 13 residues.

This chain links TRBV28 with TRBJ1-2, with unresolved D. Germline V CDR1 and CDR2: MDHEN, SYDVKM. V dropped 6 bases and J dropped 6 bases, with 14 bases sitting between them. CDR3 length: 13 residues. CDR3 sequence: CASRYGGLNGYTF. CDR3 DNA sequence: TGTGCCAGCAGGTACGGAGGGTTGAATGGCTACACCTTC.

CDR3 residues: CASSLGIDNEQFF. DNA of the CDR3: TGTGCCAGCAGCTTGGGCATTGACAATGAGCAGTTCTTC. The rearrangement joins TRBV13 to TRBJ2-1; D is ambiguous. Trimming took 3 bases from V and 5 from J, leaving 8 bases between them. The CDR3 consists of 13 residues. CDR1 and CDR2 (germline): PRHDT, FYEKMQ (reference sequence).

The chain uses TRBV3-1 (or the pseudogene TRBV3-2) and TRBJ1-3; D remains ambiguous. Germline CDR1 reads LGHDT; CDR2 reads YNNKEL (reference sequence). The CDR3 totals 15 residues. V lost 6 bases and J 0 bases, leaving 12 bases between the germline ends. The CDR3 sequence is CASRVSGSSGNTIYF. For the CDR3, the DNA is TGTGCCAGCAGAGTTTCGGGGAGCTCTGGAAACACCATATATTTT.

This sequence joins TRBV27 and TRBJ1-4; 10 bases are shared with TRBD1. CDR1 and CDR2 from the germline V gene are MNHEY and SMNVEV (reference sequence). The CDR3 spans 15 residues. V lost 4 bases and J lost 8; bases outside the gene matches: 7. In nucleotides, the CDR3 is TGTGCCAGCAGTTCGGGGGGACAGGGGCGAGAAAAACTGTTTTTT. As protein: CASSSGGQGREKLFF.

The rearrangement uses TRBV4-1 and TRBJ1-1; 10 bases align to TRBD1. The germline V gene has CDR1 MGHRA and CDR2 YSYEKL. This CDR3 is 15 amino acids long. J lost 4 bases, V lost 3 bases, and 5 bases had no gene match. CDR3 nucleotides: TGCGCCAGCAGCCACCAGACAGGGGGCATCACTGAAGCTTTCTTT. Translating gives CASSHQTGGITEAFF.

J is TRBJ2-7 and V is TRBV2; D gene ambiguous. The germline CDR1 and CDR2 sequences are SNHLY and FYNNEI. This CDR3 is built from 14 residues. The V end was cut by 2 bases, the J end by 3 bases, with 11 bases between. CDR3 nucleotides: TGTGCCAGCAGTGAAAGGAGTGTGGGCTACGAGCAGTACTTC. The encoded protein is CASSERSVGYEQYF.

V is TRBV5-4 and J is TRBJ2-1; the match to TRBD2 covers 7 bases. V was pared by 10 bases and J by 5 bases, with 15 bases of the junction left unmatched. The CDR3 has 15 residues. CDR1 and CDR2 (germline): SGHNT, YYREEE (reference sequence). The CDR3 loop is CARTCPSGTNNEQFF. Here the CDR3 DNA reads TGTGCCCGAACTTGTCCCAGCGGGACCAACAATGAGCAGTTCTTC.

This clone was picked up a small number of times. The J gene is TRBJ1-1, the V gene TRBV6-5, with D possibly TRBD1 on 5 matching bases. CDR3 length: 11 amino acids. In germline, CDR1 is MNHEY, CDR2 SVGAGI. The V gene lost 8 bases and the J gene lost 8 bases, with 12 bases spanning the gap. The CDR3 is CASQGLSEAFF. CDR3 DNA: TGTGCCAGCCAGGGACTCTCGGAAGCTTTCTTT.

The CDR3 spells CAWEADLAGGGTQYF. In nucleotides, the CDR3 is TGTGCCTGGGAGGCCGATCTAGCGGGAGGAGGTACGCAGTATTTT. The V call is TRBV30, the J call TRBJ2-3, with 11 bases matching TRBD2. The germline CDR1 and CDR2 sequences are GTSNPN and SVGIG (reference sequence). The J segment lost 8 bases and the V segment lost 5 bases, leaving 12 bases of the junction unmatched. CDR3 length: 15 residues.

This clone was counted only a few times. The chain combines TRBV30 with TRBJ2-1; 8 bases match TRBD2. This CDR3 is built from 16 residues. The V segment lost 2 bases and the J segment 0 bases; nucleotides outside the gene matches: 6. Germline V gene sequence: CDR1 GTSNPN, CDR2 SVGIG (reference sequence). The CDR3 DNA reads TGTGCCTGGAGTCCATTAGCGGGAAGCTCCTACAATGAGCAGTTCTTC. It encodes CAWSPLAGSSYNEQFF.

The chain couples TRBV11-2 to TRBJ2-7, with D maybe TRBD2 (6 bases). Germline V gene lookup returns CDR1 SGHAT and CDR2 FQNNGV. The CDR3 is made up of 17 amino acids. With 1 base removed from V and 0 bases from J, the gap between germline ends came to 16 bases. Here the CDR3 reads CASSLVSGSRSSYEQYF. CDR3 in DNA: TGTGCCAGCAGCTTAGTATCCGGGAGCCGTAGCTCCTACGAGCAGTACTTC. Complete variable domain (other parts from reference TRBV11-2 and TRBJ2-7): EAGVAQSPRYKIIEKRQSVAFWCNPISGHATLYWYQQILGQGPKLLIQFQNNGVVDDSQLPKDRFSAERLKGVDSTLKIQPAKLEDSAVYLCASSLVSGSRSSYEQYFGPGTRLTVT.

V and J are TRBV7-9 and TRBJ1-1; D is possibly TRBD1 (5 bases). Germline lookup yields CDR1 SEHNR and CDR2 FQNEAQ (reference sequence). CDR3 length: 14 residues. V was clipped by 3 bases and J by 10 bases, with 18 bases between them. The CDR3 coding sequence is TGTGCCAGCAGCTTTCCGGCAGGGAATGTGGGAGCTTTCTTT. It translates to CASSFPAGNVGAFF. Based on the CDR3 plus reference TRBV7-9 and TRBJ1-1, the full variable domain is DTGVSQNPRHKITKRGQNVTFRCDPISEHNRLYWYRQTLGQGPEFLTYFQNEAQLEKSRLLSDRFSAERPKGSFSTLEIQRTEQGDSAMYLCASSFPAGNVGAFFGQGTRLTVV.

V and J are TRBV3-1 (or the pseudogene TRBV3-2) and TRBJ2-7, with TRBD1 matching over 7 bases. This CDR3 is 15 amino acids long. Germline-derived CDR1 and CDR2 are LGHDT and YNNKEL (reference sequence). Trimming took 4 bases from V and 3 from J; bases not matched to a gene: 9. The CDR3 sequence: CASSRRQGPVYEQYF. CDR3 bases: TGTGCCAGCAGCCGAAGACAGGGTCCGGTCTACGAGCAGTACTTC.

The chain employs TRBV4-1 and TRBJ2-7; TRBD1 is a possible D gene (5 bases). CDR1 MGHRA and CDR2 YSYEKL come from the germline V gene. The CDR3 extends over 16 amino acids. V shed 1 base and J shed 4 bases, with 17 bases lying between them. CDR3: CASSQVSDIVPYEQYF. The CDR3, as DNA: TGCGCCAGCAGCCAAGTGTCGGACATCGTCCCTTACGAGCAGTACTTC.

CDR3 sequence (DNA): TGTGCCAGCACCCGACTAGCGGGAGCTAATAATGAGCAGTTCTTC. As protein: CASTRLAGANNEQFF. This sequence joins TRBV11-2 and TRBJ2-1; 12 positions agree with TRBD2. V trimming: 7 bases; J trimming: 7 bases; junction bases outside the gene matches: 8. From germline, CDR1 is SGHAT and CDR2 FQNNGV. The CDR3 length is 15 residues.

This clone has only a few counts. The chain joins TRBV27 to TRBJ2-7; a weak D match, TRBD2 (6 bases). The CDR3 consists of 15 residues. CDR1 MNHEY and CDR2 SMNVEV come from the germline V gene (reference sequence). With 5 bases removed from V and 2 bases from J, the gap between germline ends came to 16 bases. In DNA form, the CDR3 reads TGTGCCAGCAGTGAAATTAGCGGAGGGGCCTACGAGCAGTACTTC. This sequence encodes CASSEISGGAYEQYF.

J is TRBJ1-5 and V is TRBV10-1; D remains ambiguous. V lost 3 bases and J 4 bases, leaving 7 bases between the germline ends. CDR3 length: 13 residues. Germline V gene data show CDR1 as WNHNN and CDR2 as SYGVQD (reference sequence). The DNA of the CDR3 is TGCGCCAGCAGTGATTCCCTGAATCAGCCCCAGCATTTT. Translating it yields CASSDSLNQPQHF.

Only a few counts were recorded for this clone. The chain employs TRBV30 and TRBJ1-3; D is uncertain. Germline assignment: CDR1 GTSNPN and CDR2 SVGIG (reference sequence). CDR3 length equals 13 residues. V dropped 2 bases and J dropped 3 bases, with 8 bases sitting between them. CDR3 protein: CAWSPHSGNTIYF. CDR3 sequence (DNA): TGTGCCTGGAGTCCACACAGTGGAAACACCATATATTTT.

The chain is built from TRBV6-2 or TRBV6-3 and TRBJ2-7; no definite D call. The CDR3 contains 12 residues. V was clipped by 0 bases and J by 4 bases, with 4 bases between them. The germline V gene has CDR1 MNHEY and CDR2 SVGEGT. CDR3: CASSYSAYEQYF. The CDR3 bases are TGTGCCAGCAGTTACTCCGCGTACGAGCAGTACTTC.

CDR3 nucleotides: TGTGCCAGTAGGGAACAGGGTCCCGGGACTGAAGCTTTCTTT. Translating gives CASREQGPGTEAFF. V is TRBV19 and J is TRBJ1-1; weak D call: TRBD1 (6 bases). From germline, CDR1 is LNHDA and CDR2 SQIVND (reference sequence). The CDR3 runs to 14 residues. V was trimmed by 6 bases and J by 5 bases, leaving 16 bases between them. Full variable domain (rest looked up from reference TRBV19 and TRBJ1-1): DGGITQSPKYLFRKEGQNVTLSCEQNLNHDAMYWYRQDPGQGLRLIYYSQIVNDFQKGDIAEGYSVSREKKESFPLTVTSAQKNPTAFYLCASREQGPGTEAFFGQGTRLTVV.

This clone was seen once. For the CDR3, the DNA is TGCAGCGTCGAGCAGACAGACTACGAGCAGTACTTC. Translation: CSVEQTDYEQYF. The genes are TRBV29-1 and TRBJ2-7; D might be TRBD1 (5 bases). CDR3 length: 12 amino acids. Trimming shortened V by 6 bases and J by 3 bases, and 12 bases separated the two germline ends. The germline V gene encodes CDR1 SQVTM and CDR2 ANQGSEA.

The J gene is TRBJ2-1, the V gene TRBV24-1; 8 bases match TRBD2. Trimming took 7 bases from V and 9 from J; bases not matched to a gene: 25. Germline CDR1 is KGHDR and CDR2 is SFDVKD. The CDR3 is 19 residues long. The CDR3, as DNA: TGTGCCACCAGCAGCTCCGGGACTAGTGCGGGAAGGTGGTCCAGTGAGCAGTTCTTC. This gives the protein CATSSSGTSAGRWSSEQFF.

The CDR3 region has the DNA TGTGCCAGCAGCTTAGGGGCGGGAGTGGGCAATGAGCAGTTCTTC. Encoded protein: CASSLGAGVGNEQFF. V usage is TRBV7-2 and J usage is TRBJ2-1; 7 nucleotides line up with TRBD2. The CDR3 length is 15 residues. The junction had 6 bases not matched to a gene; V was cut back by 1 base and J by 6 bases. The V gene's germline CDR1 is SGHTA and CDR2 FQGNSA. The variable domain in full, with the rest retrieved from reference TRBV7-2 and TRBJ2-1, is GAGVSQSPSNKVTEKGKDVELRCDPISGHTALYWYRQSLGQGLEFLIYFQGNSAPDKSGLPSDRFSAERTGGSVSTLTIQRTQQEDSAVYLCASSLGAGVGNEQFFGPGTRLTVL.